This TCR beta chain was profiled in a study of blood T cells in healthy people across ages. With regard to this clonotype: The junction does not match germline at one end; this may be a read error.

CDR3 length equals 12 residues. Germline CDR1 and CDR2: SGHTA and FQGNSA. Primed by a sample-barcoded 5' primer and a J-beta primer mix, a second PCR proceeded for 7 to 11 cycles. MiXCR, run by TCRdb on the 5' RACE reads, gives a single entry per CDR3 protein. This table has 1 million or so distinct CDR3 sequences, 20% to 25% appearing once. The same data also went into a second study, on T cells of mothers and their children.

The receptor was derived from a girl aged 2-10 years in good health. V usage is TRBV7-2 and J usage is TRBJ2-5; D is unresolved. The material sequenced was blood. CDR3 nucleotides: TGTGCCAGCAGCTTAGTCCCTGGGCTTACGCACTTC. It specifies CASSLVPGLTHF.